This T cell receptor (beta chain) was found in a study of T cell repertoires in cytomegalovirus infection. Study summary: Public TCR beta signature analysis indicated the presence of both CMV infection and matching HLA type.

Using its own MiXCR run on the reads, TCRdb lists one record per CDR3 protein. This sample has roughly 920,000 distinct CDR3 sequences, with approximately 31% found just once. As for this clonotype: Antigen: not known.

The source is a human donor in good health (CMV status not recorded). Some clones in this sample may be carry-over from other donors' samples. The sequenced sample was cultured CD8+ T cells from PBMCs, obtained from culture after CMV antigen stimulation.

CDR3 in amino acids: CASSQEAGWNNEQFF. Here the CDR3 DNA reads TGCGCCAGCAGCCAAGAGGCAGGGTGGAACAATGAGCAGTTCTTC. The chain has TRBV4-1 and TRBJ2-1; D is perhaps TRBD1 (5 bases). V lost 0 bases and J 5 bases, leaving 11 bases between the germline ends. The germline V gene has CDR1 MGHRA and CDR2 YSYEKL. This CDR3 region has 15 residues.